These 29 T cell receptor beta chains share one sample of origin, sequenced in a study of T cell responses to AZD1222 COVID-19 vaccine. Clones were read by immunoSEQ multiplex PCR, and TCRdb kept only the in-frame ones, dropping some. The repertoire holds 110,000 to 150,000 clones, approximately 93% seen once, with roughly an eighth in the top ten. The sample in question was peripheral blood, obtained after recovery from COVID-19. The receptors derive from an adult who had recovered from COVID-19.

The chain uses TRBV5-6 and TRBJ2-2; a weak D match, TRBD2 (6 bases). V lost 5 bases and J 7 bases, leaving 18 bases between the germline ends. The CDR3 loop spans 15 amino acids. Germline V gives CDR1 SGHDT, CDR2 YYEEEE. CDR3 region: CASRVGTSWGGELFF. Here the CDR3 DNA reads TGTGCCAGCAGGGTCGGGACTTCGTGGGGCGGGGAGCTGTTTTTT.

The chain is built from TRBV27 and TRBJ2-7; 10 bases are shared with TRBD1. This CDR3 spans 15 amino acids. The J segment lost 6 bases and the V segment lost 0 bases, leaving 5 bases of the junction unmatched. Germline lookup yields CDR1 MNHEY and CDR2 SMNVEV (reference sequence). This CDR3 is CASSLSGQGLGEQYF. The CDR3 nucleotides are TGTGCCAGCAGTTTATCGGGACAGGGGTTAGGCGAGCAGTACTTC.

This clone was seen once. The CDR3 DNA reads TGTGCCAGCAGCCGCGTGGCACCCTACGAGCAGTACTTC. It translates to CASSRVAPYEQYF. This rearrangement joins TRBV28 to TRBJ2-7; D call uncertain. Germline values: CDR1 MDHEN, CDR2 SYDVKM. Trimming removed 6 bases at V and 2 bases at J, with 11 bases between. This CDR3 comprises 13 residues.

The chain recombines TRBV28 with TRBJ2-7; 8 nucleotides align to TRBD2. This CDR3 is 16 amino acids long. Germline CDR1 reads MDHEN; CDR2 reads SYDVKM. J lost 0 bases, V lost 7 bases, and 11 bases had no gene match. CDR3 sequence: CASILSSGTSSYEQYF. CDR3 bases: TGTGCCAGCATCCTATCTTCCGGGACTAGCTCCTACGAGCAGTACTTC.

This chain's CDR3 is CASSPPIWTGDGEKLFF. The CDR3 DNA sequence: TGCGCCAGCAGCCCGCCGATCTGGACAGGGGACGGGGAAAAACTGTTTTTT. The chain links TRBV5-1 to TRBJ1-4, with TRBD1 identical over 9 bases. The ends lost 4 bases at V and 8 bases at J; junction bases unmatched: 15. The CDR3 totals 17 residues. Per germline, CDR1 SGHRS and CDR2 YFSETQ.

Note on this clone: At one end the junction does not follow the germline gene, possibly because of a read error. The chain employs TRBV11-3 and TRBJ2-7, with D tentatively TRBD1 or TRBD2 (6 bases each). Looked up from germline, CDR1 is SGHNT and CDR2 is YENEEA. The CDR3 length is 23 residues. The CDR3: CASRLEGGNIEVVNGMAHYEQYF. DNA for the CDR3: TGTGCCAGCAGATTAGAGGGGGGTAACATAGAAGTGGTTAACGGGATGGCCCACTACGAGCAGTACTTC.

The chain joins TRBV4-1 to TRBJ1-1, with unresolved D. Germline values: CDR1 MGHRA, CDR2 YSYEKL. V was trimmed by 0 bases and J by 1 base, leaving 12 bases between them. This CDR3 has 16 amino acids. The CDR3 region is CASSQDLTEENTEAFF. The CDR3 nucleotides read TGCGCCAGCAGCCAAGACCTTACCGAGGAGAACACTGAAGCTTTCTTT.

The V call is TRBV18, the J call TRBJ2-7; D might be TRBD1 (6 bases). The CDR3 covers 15 residues. V was cut by 3 bases and J by 4 bases, with 16 bases left in between. CDR1 and CDR2 (germline): KGHSH, LQKENI. CDR3 bases: TGTGCCAGCTCACCTCCCCCTGACAGGATATACGAGCAGTACTTC. This gives the protein CASSPPPDRIYEQYF. Looking up the rest from reference TRBV18 and TRBJ2-7 gives the full variable domain: NAGVMQNPRHLVRRRGQEARLRCSPMKGHSHVYWYRQLPEEGLKFMVYLQKENIIDESGMPKERFSAEFPKEGPSILRIQQVVRGDSAAYFCASSPPPDRIYEQYFGPGTRLTVT.

The rearrangement uses TRBV11-3 and TRBJ2-2, with D unclear. CDR1 SGHNT and CDR2 YENEEA come from the germline V gene. The CDR3 contains 13 residues. V lost 5 bases and J 5 bases, leaving 9 bases between the germline ends. Here the CDR3 reads CASSTRTTGELFF. DNA for the CDR3: TGTGCCAGCAGCACCCGAACTACCGGGGAGCTGTTTTTT.

This chain uses TRBV6-5 with TRBJ1-1, with 7 bases lining up with TRBD1. Germline V CDR1 and CDR2: MNHEY, SVGAGI. V dropped 6 bases and J dropped 6; count of bases not matched to a gene: 10. The CDR3 has 14 amino acids. This chain's CDR3 is CASRSQGTKAEAFF. The CDR3 DNA reads TGTGCCAGCAGGTCACAGGGGACGAAGGCTGAAGCTTTCTTT.

The chain carries TRBV28 and TRBJ1-2; D ambiguous. The CDR3 is 15 amino acids. With 7 bases removed from V and 0 bases from J, the gap between germline ends came to 15 bases. CDR1 and CDR2 (germline): MDHEN, SYDVKM. As DNA, the CDR3 is TGTGCCAGCAAAGCCCCATTAAGGGCTAACTATGGCTACACCTTC. This gives the protein CASKAPLRANYGYTF.

The chain couples TRBV5-6 to TRBJ2-1; a weak D match, TRBD1 (5 bases). Trimming cost V 4 bases and J 2 bases, with 19 bases left between them. The germline CDR1 and CDR2 sequences are SGHDT and YYEEEE. This CDR3 has 17 amino acids. The CDR3 coding sequence is TGTGCCAGCAGCCCTTTGGACAACTTCGATACCTACAATGAGCAGTTCTTC. Translated, it gives CASSPLDNFDTYNEQFF.

This chain joins TRBV7-8 and TRBJ1-5; D gene unclear. The CDR3 totals 15 residues. V was cut by 1 base and J by 0 bases, with 7 bases left in between. From germline, CDR1 is SGHVS and CDR2 FQNEAQ. The CDR3 reads CASSLGPLSNQPQHF. Here the CDR3 DNA reads TGTGCCAGCAGCTTAGGGCCGCTTAGCAATCAGCCCCAGCATTTT. Drawing the rest from reference TRBV7-8 and TRBJ1-5, the complete variable domain is GAGVSQSPRYKVAKRGQDVALRCDPISGHVSLFWYQQALGQGPEFLTYFQNEAQLDKSGLPSDRFFAERPEGSVSTLKIQRTQQEDSAVYLCASSLGPLSNQPQHFGDGTRLSIL.

Concerning this clone: Other DNA sequences in this sample translate to the same CDR3. The chain employs TRBV5-1 and TRBJ2-7, with TRBD2 matching over 11 bases. The V gene's germline CDR1 is SGHRS and CDR2 YFSETQ. This CDR3 has 14 residues. V was clipped by 1 base and J by 3 bases; unmatched bases: 0. The CDR3 spells CASSLTSGSYEQYF. CDR3 DNA sequence: TGCGCCAGCAGCTTGACTAGCGGGAGCTACGAGCAGTACTTC.

A single count supports this clone. The chain recombines TRBV4-1 with TRBJ1-6, with D possibly matching TRBD1 (6 bases). Between the trimmed V and J ends, which lost 3 bases and 7 bases, there was a span of 10 bases. The CDR3 consists of 14 residues. Germline V gene lookup returns CDR1 MGHRA and CDR2 YSYEKL. DNA of the CDR3: TGCGCCAGCAGCCAGCAAAGGGGGAATTCACCCCTCCACTTT. Its translation is CASSQQRGNSPLHF.

The chain joins TRBV3-1 (or the pseudogene TRBV3-2) to TRBJ1-6, with D uncertain. This CDR3 contains 14 residues. Between the trimmed V and J ends, which lost 0 bases and 14 bases, there was a span of 14 bases. CDR1 is LGHDT, CDR2 YNNKEL, per germline (reference sequence). The CDR3 region has the DNA TGTGCCAGCAGCCAAGATCACTCGGGAAGGGCCCTCCACTTT. It yields the protein CASSQDHSGRALHF.

The chain recombines TRBV28 with TRBJ2-1; D ambiguous. The CDR3 totals 12 residues. The germline V gene has CDR1 MDHEN and CDR2 SYDVKM. V was pared by 5 bases and J by 2 bases, with 4 bases between. CDR3 region: CASSRTYNEQFF. The DNA of the CDR3 is TGTGCCAGCAGTCGAACCTACAATGAGCAGTTCTTC.

The chain employs TRBV10-3 and TRBJ2-7, with TRBD1 matching 7 bases. CDR1 and CDR2 from the germline V gene are ENHRY and SYGVKD. With V trimmed by 4 bases and J by 1 base, 4 bases remained unmatched. CDR3 length: 14 residues. The CDR3 bases are TGTGCCATCAGTGCGGGACAGTTATCCTACGAGCAGTACTTC. This encodes CAISAGQLSYEQYF.

This sequence joins TRBV7-9 and TRBJ2-2; the match to TRBD2 covers 7 bases. With 5 bases clipped from V and 0 bases from J, the junction kept 3 bases outside the gene matches. Germline lookup yields CDR1 SEHNR and CDR2 FQNEAQ (reference sequence). CDR3 length: 15 residues. In DNA form, the CDR3 reads TGTGCCAGCAGCCGGGACTACCCGAACACCGGGGAGCTGTTTTTT. Translating it yields CASSRDYPNTGELFF. The variable domain in full, completed from reference TRBV7-9 and TRBJ2-2, reads DTGVSQNPRHKITKRGQNVTFRCDPISEHNRLYWYRQTLGQGPEFLTYFQNEAQLEKSRLLSDRFSAERPKGSFSTLEIQRTEQGDSAMYLCASSRDYPNTGELFFGEGSRLTVL.

The chain is built from TRBV5-1 and TRBJ2-1; 7 bases match TRBD1. The CDR3 runs 15 residues. The germline CDR1 and CDR2 sequences are SGHRS and YFSETQ. With V trimmed by 9 bases and J by 1 base, 10 bases remained unmatched. CDR3 DNA: TGCGCCACCGGATTGGGACAGTCTTCCTACAATGAGCAGTTCTTC. Its protein product is CATGLGQSSYNEQFF.

CDR3 sequence (DNA): TGTGCCAGCAGCGTACAGGGGGCAGGGGAGCAGTACTTC. It yields the protein CASSVQGAGEQYF. The V and J genes are TRBV9 and TRBJ2-7, with 8 nucleotides matching TRBD1. Trimming cost V 1 base and J 7 bases; bases outside gene matches: 4. The CDR3 is 13 amino acids. Germline V gives CDR1 SGDLS, CDR2 YYNGEE.

The CDR3 sequence: CASSFRGRYEQYF. CDR3 nucleotides: TGTGCCAGCAGTTTTCGGGGGCGCTACGAGCAGTACTTC. This sequence joins TRBV12-3 or TRBV12-4 and TRBJ2-7, with D perhaps given as TRBD1 or TRBD2 (6 bases each). The CDR3 sequence is 13 residues long. V was trimmed by 3 bases and J by 3 bases, leaving 9 bases between them.

This clone was detected only once. This chain joins TRBV19 and TRBJ2-6; D might be TRBD1 or TRBD2, each matching 5 bases. V shed 4 bases and J shed 1 base, with 29 bases lying between them. The CDR3 extends over 22 amino acids. Germline loops: CDR1 LNHDA, CDR2 SQIVND (reference sequence). The CDR3 DNA reads TGTGCCAGTAGTACCTCATCCACAGGTACGGGGTCCTTACGTTCTGGGGCCAACGTCCTGACTTTC. Its protein is CASSTSSTGTGSLRSGANVLTF.

J is TRBJ1-2 and V is TRBV28; TRBD1 agrees at 7 bases. This CDR3 contains 14 residues. With V trimmed by 5 bases and J by 6 bases, 9 bases remained unmatched. The V gene's germline CDR1 is MDHEN and CDR2 SYDVKM. CDR3 nucleotides: TGTGCCAGCAGTGAACTTAGGGGGCGCGATGGCTACACCTTC. This encodes CASSELRGRDGYTF.

This chain uses TRBV5-1 with TRBJ2-7; D call uncertain. This CDR3 has 13 residues. Deletions cut 1 base from V and 7 bases from J, with 12 bases between. Germline V gene data show CDR1 as SGHRS and CDR2 as YFSETQ. The CDR3 DNA sequence: TGCGCCAGCAGCTTGCCTGGAGTGGAAGAGCAGTACTTC. Translating gives CASSLPGVEEQYF.

The chain recombines TRBV29-1 with TRBJ2-7; 9 bases fit TRBD2. This CDR3 spans 13 amino acids. The V and J ends lost 7 bases and 0 bases, in that order; junction bases with no gene match: 4. From germline, CDR1 is SQVTM and CDR2 ANQGSEA. The CDR3 DNA reads TGCAGCGGTCGACTAGCGGACTCCTACGAGCAGTACTTC. The encoded protein is CSGRLADSYEQYF.

As DNA, the CDR3 is TGCGCCAGCAGCCAAGGGACAGTAGAGACCCAGTACTTC. Its translation is CASSQGTVETQYF. This sequence joins TRBV4-1 and TRBJ2-5, with D possibly TRBD1 on 6 matching bases. The CDR3 has 13 residues. Trimming removed 1 base at V and 4 bases at J, with 7 bases between. Germline V lookup: CDR1 MGHRA, CDR2 YSYEKL.

This chain links TRBV6-2 or TRBV6-3 with TRBJ2-5; no reliable D call. Per germline, CDR1 MNHEY and CDR2 SVGEGT. The ends were cut back, 4 bases at V and 5 bases at J, with 11 bases in the middle. The length of the CDR3 is 13 residues. The DNA of the CDR3 is TGTGCCAGCAGTTTGTCCTGGAAGGAGACCCAGTACTTC. It is translated as CASSLSWKETQYF.

This chain links TRBV5-1 with TRBJ2-2; possibly TRBD2 for D (5 bases). Germline values: CDR1 SGHRS, CDR2 YFSETQ. The CDR3 is 14 residues long. V lost 4 bases and J 0 bases, leaving 7 bases between the germline ends. CDR3 region: CASSMTTNTGELFF. The CDR3 region has the DNA TGCGCCAGCAGCATGACTACGAACACCGGGGAGCTGTTTTTT.